The 10 T cell receptor beta chains given below trace back to one sample, sequenced in a study of blood T cell repertoires in COVID-19. Generated by immunoSEQ multiplex PCR, the TCRdb table keeps only in-frame clones and is missing some. The sample lists some 430,000 clones, around 91% occurring once. The sample was PBMCs or T cells enriched from blood (not recorded which). All receptors derive from a young man who had recovered from COVID-19.

The V call is TRBV5-1, the J call TRBJ1-5; no reliable D call. The CDR3 length is 14 residues. The V end lost 4 bases, the J end lost 1 base, and 9 bases lay between the germline ends. Germline V gives CDR1 SGHRS, CDR2 YFSETQ. The CDR3 sequence: CASSLPLSNQPQHF. DNA for the CDR3: TGCGCCAGCAGCCTCCCCTTGAGCAATCAGCCCCAGCATTTT. Together with reference TRBV5-1 and TRBJ1-5, the CDR3 gives the full variable domain: KAGVTQTPRYLIKTRGQQVTLSCSPISGHRSVSWYQQTPGQGLQFLFEYFSETQRNKGNFPGRFSGRQFSNSRSEMNVSTLELGDSALYLCASSLPLSNQPQHFGDGTRLSIL.

This chain links TRBV2 with TRBJ2-1; TRBD1 matches at 8 bases. The germline V gene has CDR1 SNHLY and CDR2 FYNNEI. V was pared by 0 bases and J by 5 bases, with 6 bases of the junction left unmatched. The CDR3 contains 16 residues. The CDR3 sequence is CASSEALGQGDNEQFF. In nucleotides, the CDR3 is TGTGCCAGCAGTGAAGCGCTTGGACAGGGAGACAATGAGCAGTTCTTC.

The gene calls are TRBV19 and TRBJ1-2; 8 nucleotides align to TRBD1. CDR1 is LNHDA, CDR2 SQIVND, per germline (reference sequence). Trimming cost V 5 bases and J 1 base; bases outside gene matches: 6. The CDR3 spans 15 residues. The CDR3 loop reads CASSPGQGFNYGYTF. DNA for the CDR3: TGTGCCAGTAGTCCCGGACAGGGATTTAACTATGGCTACACCTTC.

The rearrangement joins TRBV29-1 to TRBJ2-2, with a possible D match to TRBD2 (6 bases). V dropped 8 bases and J dropped 5 bases, with 15 bases sitting between them. Germline CDR1 reads SQVTM; CDR2 reads ANQGSEA. This CDR3 region has 13 residues. The DNA for the CDR3 is TGCAGCTCCCCCGCGGGGATGACCGGGGAGCTGTTTTTT. Amino acid sequence: CSSPAGMTGELFF.

The chain employs TRBV18 and TRBJ1-1; a weak D match, TRBD1 (6 bases). Germline-derived CDR1 and CDR2 are KGHSH and LQKENI. This CDR3 region has 14 residues. V dropped 0 bases and J dropped 4 bases, with 9 bases sitting between them. The CDR3 sequence: CASSPPGQSTEAFF. DNA for the CDR3: TGTGCCAGCTCACCACCCGGACAGAGCACTGAAGCTTTCTTT.

V is TRBV5-6 and J is TRBJ1-5; D is possibly TRBD1 (6 bases). The V end lost 2 bases, the J end lost 7 bases, and 10 bases lay between the germline ends. Germline CDR1 reads SGHDT; CDR2 reads YYEEEE. The CDR3 covers 13 residues. The chain's CDR3 is CASSFNRAQPQHF. CDR3 bases: TGTGCCAGCAGCTTCAACAGGGCCCAGCCCCAGCATTTT.

The gene calls are TRBV18 and TRBJ1-1; perhaps TRBD1 as D (6 bases). CDR1 is KGHSH and CDR2 is LQKENI in the germline V gene. V lost 3 bases, J lost 4 bases, and 12 bases lay in between. CDR3 length: 14 amino acids. CDR3 in amino acids: CASSPHREGTEAFF. CDR3 nucleotide sequence: TGTGCCAGCTCACCCCACAGGGAAGGCACTGAAGCTTTCTTT.

The gene calls are TRBV25-1 and TRBJ2-1; TRBD1 aligns across 8 bases. The CDR3 covers 15 residues. V lost 2 bases, J lost 3 bases, and 3 bases stayed unmatched. In germline, CDR1 is MGHDK, CDR2 SYGVNS. CDR3 nucleotides: TGTGCCAGCAGTGAAGGGGGGACAGGCTACAATGAGCAGTTCTTC. As protein: CASSEGGTGYNEQFF.

V gene TRBV2 combines with J gene TRBJ1-2; TRBD1 matches 8 bases. CDR1 SNHLY and CDR2 FYNNEI come from the germline V gene. Trimming removed 7 bases from V and 0 bases from J; junction bases left unmatched: 4. The CDR3 runs to 14 residues. The CDR3 reads CASTDRGANYGYTF. CDR3 bases: TGTGCCAGCACCGACAGGGGAGCTAACTATGGCTACACCTTC.

The V gene is TRBV19, the J gene TRBJ1-2; 7 positions match TRBD1. Germline V gene data show CDR1 as LNHDA and CDR2 as SQIVND (reference sequence). Trimming at V came to 8 bases and at J to 7 bases, leaving 16 bases not matched to a gene. There are 15 residues in the CDR3. The CDR3 DNA follows: TGTGCCAGTTCACCACGACAGGGTCGATTCATTGGCTACACCTTC. It translates to CASSPRQGRFIGYTF.